This T cell receptor beta chain appears in the sequencing data of a study of T-cell reconstitution after alpha-beta-depleted transplantation in children. This sample's TCRbeta library carried unique molecular identifier barcodes. MiXCR was run by TCRdb on the PCR reads, yielding one entry per CDR3 protein. There are roughly 350,000 distinct CDR3 sequences in the sample; about 9.3% occur only once, and 2.4% lies in the top ten. The germline V gene has CDR1 SGHTS and CDR2 YDEGEE. Germline trimming cut 5 bases from V and 9 bases from J; bases unmatched to any gene: 4. This CDR3 is 13 amino acids long. The sequence was collected from a human donor who donated a stem cell graft to a child with acute lymphoblastic leukemia. This chain connects TRBV5-8 to TRBJ2-1, with TRBD2 identical over 11 bases. The material was PBMCs from the stem cell graft donor, obtained from the stem cell graft. The CDR3 DNA follows: TGTGCCAGCAGACTAGCGGGAGAAACTGAGCAGTTCTTC. Encoded protein: CASRLAGETEQFF.